The next 18 T cell receptor beta chains were all read from a single sample in a study of cytomegalovirus exposure and HLA in healthy donors. PCR used 60 Vbeta primers and 13 Jbeta primers. Sequenced by immunoSEQ multiplex PCR; TCRdb stores in-frame clones only, minus some. Here the sample spans more than 80,000 clones, under 85% being singletons. Material: PBMCs. These TCRs come from a female donor in good health and CMV-seropositive.

The chain carries TRBV5-1 and TRBJ2-1; 7 nucleotides line up with TRBD2. Germline loops: CDR1 SGHRS, CDR2 YFSETQ. CDR3 length: 15 residues. V gave up 0 bases and J gave up 6 bases; unmatched junction bases: 6. CDR3 in DNA: TGCGCCAGCAGCTTGGCGGCGGGAGTTGGCAATGAGCAGTTCTTC. This translates into CASSLAAGVGNEQFF.

The chain has TRBV10-3 and TRBJ2-5; tentatively, D is TRBD2 (5 bases). The CDR3 is 11 residues long. V was pared by 9 bases and J by 1 base, with 6 bases between. Germline loops: CDR1 ENHRY, CDR2 SYGVKD. The CDR3 loop reads CAILAQETQYF. Written as DNA, the CDR3 is TGTGCCATTCTAGCCCAAGAGACCCAGTACTTC.

This clone has just a few counts. This rearrangement joins TRBV1 to TRBJ1-3; the table's D call TRBD1 went unverified against the DNA. TRBV1 is deemed a pseudogene. This CDR3 spans 17 amino acids. CDR3 residues: CTSSQEGQASSGNTIYF. For the CDR3, the DNA is TGCACCAGCAGCCAAGAGGGACAGGCAAGCTCTGGAAACACCATATATTTT.

This chain uses TRBV29-1 with TRBJ1-1; tentative D call: TRBD1 (6 bases). Germline CDR1 reads SQVTM; CDR2 reads ANQGSEA. The V gene lost 7 bases and the J gene lost 1 base, with 16 bases spanning the gap. The length of the CDR3 is 14 residues. The CDR3 DNA sequence: TGCAGCGCAAGGGGGGGACATAGGAACACTGAAGCTTTCTTT. Its protein is CSARGGHRNTEAFF.

The chain is built from TRBV10-3 and TRBJ1-1, with no clear D. This CDR3 spans 13 amino acids. Germline V gene lookup returns CDR1 ENHRY and CDR2 SYGVKD. V lost 3 bases and J 0 bases, leaving 5 bases between the germline ends. The CDR3 spells CAISDTVNTEAFF. The CDR3 DNA reads as TGTGCCATCAGTGATACGGTGAACACTGAAGCTTTCTTT.

This chain links TRBV28 with TRBJ2-7; no definite D call. Germline CDR1 MDHEN, CDR2 SYDVKM. V was pared by 6 bases and J by 3 bases, with 12 bases between. The CDR3 sequence is 13 residues long. The CDR3 DNA sequence: TGTGCCAGCAGCCCTCCGGGTCTCTACGAGCAGTACTTC. Translation gives CASSPPGLYEQYF.

The chain employs TRBV7-2 and TRBJ2-1; 12 nucleotides match TRBD2. V was clipped by 1 base and J by 7 bases; unmatched bases: 2. The CDR3 is made up of 15 amino acids. Germline V gene lookup returns CDR1 SGHTA and CDR2 FQGNSA. The CDR3 is CASSLGTSGANEQFF. The CDR3 DNA reads as TGTGCCAGCAGCTTAGGGACTAGCGGGGCAAATGAGCAGTTCTTC.

The chain joins TRBV10-3 to TRBJ2-7; the D gene is possibly TRBD1 (6 bases). The V end was cut by 11 bases, the J end by 3 bases, with 14 bases between. The CDR3 length is 12 residues. Germline CDR1 ENHRY, CDR2 SYGVKD. The CDR3 sequence is CAPRDTDYEQYF. CDR3 in DNA: TGTGCCCCCCGGGACACCGACTACGAGCAGTACTTC.

The V gene is TRBV10-2, the J gene TRBJ2-7, with D tentatively TRBD1 (5 bases). From germline, CDR1 is WSHSY and CDR2 SAAADI. The V gene lost 2 bases and the J gene lost 0 bases, with 8 bases spanning the gap. This CDR3 region has 14 residues. CDR3 sequence: CASSEDRFSYEQYF. The CDR3 DNA sequence: TGCGCCAGCAGTGAGGACAGATTCTCCTACGAGCAGTACTTC.

This chain connects TRBV19 to TRBJ1-2; no firm D call. This CDR3 region has 14 residues. The V end was cut by 1 base, the J end by 4 bases, with 10 bases between. Germline loops: CDR1 LNHDA, CDR2 SQIVND (reference sequence). The CDR3 protein is CASSIGGQFYGYTF. In DNA form, the CDR3 reads TGTGCCAGTAGTATAGGCGGGCAGTTCTATGGCTACACCTTC.

The chain carries TRBV6-5 and TRBJ2-7; 13 bases map to TRBD2. The germline gives CDR1 MNHEY, CDR2 SVGAGI. With V trimmed by 6 bases and J by 4 bases, 6 bases remained unmatched. The CDR3 sequence is 15 residues long. The CDR3 nucleotides are TGTGCCAGCAGGGGACTAGCGGGGTCGCGGTACGAGCAGTACTTC. It encodes CASRGLAGSRYEQYF.

This chain joins TRBV18 and TRBJ1-1; 12 bases agree with TRBD1. The V and J ends lost 6 bases and 4 bases, in that order; junction bases with no gene match: 12. Germline V gene lookup returns CDR1 KGHSH and CDR2 LQKENI. There are 17 residues in the CDR3. CDR3 sequence (DNA): TGTGCCAGCTCTCCCGGGACAGGGGGCTCTCGGGGCACTGAAGCTTTCTTT. Amino acids: CASSPGTGGSRGTEAFF. Full variable domain (missing parts from reference TRBV18 and TRBJ1-1): NAGVMQNPRHLVRRRGQEARLRCSPMKGHSHVYWYRQLPEEGLKFMVYLQKENIIDESGMPKERFSAEFPKEGPSILRIQQVVRGDSAAYFCASSPGTGGSRGTEAFFGQGTRLTVV.

This clone has just a few counts. The chain couples TRBV7-9 to TRBJ2-6, with D perhaps matching TRBD1 (6 bases). This CDR3 has 16 residues. V gave up 3 bases and J gave up 1 base, with 10 bases separating them. Germline CDR1 SEHNR, CDR2 FQNEAQ (reference sequence). This CDR3 reads CASSFETGSGANVLTF. The CDR3, as DNA: TGTGCCAGCAGCTTCGAGACAGGTTCTGGGGCCAACGTCCTGACTTTC.

This chain connects TRBV5-4 to TRBJ1-2; 12 positions agree with TRBD1. V dropped 1 base and J dropped 8; count of bases not matched to a gene: 3. This CDR3 has 14 amino acids. Per germline, CDR1 SGHNT and CDR2 YYREEE (reference sequence). The CDR3 region is CASSLTGTGGGYTF. CDR3 bases: TGTGCCAGCAGCTTGACCGGGACAGGGGGCGGCTACACCTTC.

V usage is TRBV28 and J usage is TRBJ1-1, with a weak D call TRBD1 (5 bases). The germline gives CDR1 MDHEN, CDR2 SYDVKM. The CDR3 has 13 amino acids. The V gene lost 3 bases and the J gene lost 5 bases, with 10 bases spanning the gap. The CDR3 DNA follows: TGTGCCAGCAGTTTCAGGGCTTGGACTGAAGCTTTCTTT. It is translated as CASSFRAWTEAFF.

Remarks on this clone: At one boundary the junction diverges from the germline segment, which might be a read error. The chain employs TRBV28 and TRBJ2-1; a possible D gene is TRBD2 (5 bases). The CDR3 extends over 16 amino acids. CDR1 is MDHEN, CDR2 SYDVKM, per germline. The CDR3 loop reads CAGSLVRFEGYNEQFF. The CDR3 DNA is TGTGCCGGCAGTTTAGTCAGGTTTGAGGGATACAATGAGCAGTTCTTC. The full variable domain, its missing parts supplied by reference TRBV28 and TRBJ2-1, is DVKVTQSSRYLVKRTGEKVFLECVQDMDHENMFWYRQDPGLGLRLIYFSYDVKMKEKGDIPEGYSVSREKKERFSLILESASTNQTSMYLCAGSLVRFEGYNEQFFGPGTRLTVL.

This clone appeared a few times. V gene TRBV13 combines with J gene TRBJ2-3; 8 bases are shared with TRBD2. Germline assignment: CDR1 PRHDT and CDR2 FYEKMQ (reference sequence). J gave up 0 bases and V 0 bases, and 5 bases lay outside the gene matches. The CDR3 is 17 residues long. The CDR3 coding sequence is TGTGCCAGCAGCTTAGGCCACGGCGGGGGGAGCACAGATACGCAGTATTTT. Translating gives CASSLGHGGGSTDTQYF.

This rearrangement joins TRBV4-2 to TRBJ2-5; 8 bases match TRBD2. The CDR3 consists of 17 residues. V lost 0 bases to trimming and J lost 1 base; unmatched junction nucleotides: 7. Per germline, CDR1 LGHNA and CDR2 YNFKEQ. In nucleotides, the CDR3 is TGTGCCAGCAGCCAAGAAAAGGAGCGGGGGCCCCAAGAGACCCAGTACTTC. This gives the protein CASSQEKERGPQETQYF.